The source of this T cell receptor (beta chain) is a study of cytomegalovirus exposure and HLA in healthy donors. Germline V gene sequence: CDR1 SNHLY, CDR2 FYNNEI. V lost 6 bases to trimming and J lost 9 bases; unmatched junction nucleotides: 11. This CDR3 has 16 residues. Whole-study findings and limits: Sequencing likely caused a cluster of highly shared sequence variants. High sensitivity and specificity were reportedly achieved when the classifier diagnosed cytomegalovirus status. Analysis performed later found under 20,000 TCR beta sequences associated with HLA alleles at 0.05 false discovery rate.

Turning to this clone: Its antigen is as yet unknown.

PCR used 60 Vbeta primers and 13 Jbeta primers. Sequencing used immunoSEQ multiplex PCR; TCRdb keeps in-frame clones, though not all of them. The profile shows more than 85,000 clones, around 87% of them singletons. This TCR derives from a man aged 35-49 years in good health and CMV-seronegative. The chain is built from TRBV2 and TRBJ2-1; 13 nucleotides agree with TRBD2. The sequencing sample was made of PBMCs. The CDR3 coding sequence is TGTGCCAGCAGCCTACTAGCGGGGGGGCGGGTTAGTGAGCAGTTCTTC. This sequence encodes CASSLLAGGRVSEQFF.